This passage covers 26 T cell receptor beta chains from one sample sequenced in a study of blood T cells in healthy people across ages. Next came a second PCR, run for roughly 6 to 11 cycles, which used a sample-barcoded 5' primer along with a J-beta primer mix. TCRdb reprocessed the 5' RACE reads via MiXCR and lists one record per CDR3 protein. The repertoire holds approximately 810,000 distinct CDR3 sequences, with roughly 26% as singletons. Specimen: blood. Every receptor here comes from a woman of 80 years or more in good health.

The chain carries TRBV4-2 and TRBJ1-6; no clear D. The CDR3 runs 20 residues. V lost 0 bases and J 0 bases, leaving 18 bases between the germline ends. The germline CDR1 and CDR2 sequences are LGHNA and YNFKEQ. The CDR3 here is CASSQDAVVGTSSYNSPLHF. The CDR3 DNA reads TGTGCCAGCAGCCAAGATGCGGTTGTGGGCACGAGCTCCTATAATTCACCCCTCCACTTT.

CDR3 protein: CASSQEDRGNREKLFF. CDR3 sequence (DNA): TGTGCCAGCAGCCAAGAGGACAGGGGCAACAGGGAAAAACTGTTTTTT. The chain is built from TRBV4-2 and TRBJ1-4; 9 bases are shared with TRBD1. The CDR3 is 16 amino acids. The J segment lost 8 bases and the V segment lost 0 bases, leaving 7 bases of the junction unmatched. Germline CDR1 reads LGHNA; CDR2 reads YNFKEQ.

On this clonotype itself: Being one base from a much bigger clone, this may be a read error. This chain joins TRBV10-2 and TRBJ1-5; D is uncertain. The CDR3 totals 14 residues. Looked up from germline, CDR1 is WSHSY and CDR2 is SAAADI. Trimming removed 4 bases from V and 1 base from J, with 8 bases in between. The CDR3 bases are TGCGCCAGCAGTGGTTCCAGGAGCAATCAGCCCCAGCATTTT. Translating gives CASSGSRSNQPQHF.

The rearrangement joins TRBV30 to TRBJ1-1, with TRBD1 matching over 8 bases. The ends lost 3 bases at V and 2 bases at J; junction bases unmatched: 2. The V gene's germline CDR1 is GTSNPN and CDR2 SVGIG (reference sequence). This CDR3 comprises 13 residues. CDR3 loop: CAWRDRENTEAFF. The CDR3 nucleotides read TGTGCCTGGAGGGACAGGGAAAACACTGAAGCTTTCTTT.

The V call is TRBV20-1, the J call TRBJ1-4, with D possibly matching TRBD1 (5 bases). Germline assignment: CDR1 DFQATT and CDR2 SNEGSKA (reference sequence). There are 15 residues in the CDR3. V dropped 6 bases and J dropped 4 bases, with 18 bases sitting between them. CDR3 residues: CSATDAGTDNEKLFF. The CDR3 nucleotides read TGCAGTGCAACCGATGCCGGGACGGATAATGAAAAACTGTTTTTT.

This clonotype was detected many times. V is TRBV6-5 and J is TRBJ1-6, with TRBD1 as a possible D gene (5 bases). Germline CDR1 is MNHEY and CDR2 is SVGAGI. The CDR3 runs to 16 residues. V was trimmed by 0 bases and J by 5 bases, leaving 11 bases between them. CDR3 in DNA: TGTGCCAGCAGTTACTCCTACAGGAATAATAATTCACCCCTCCACTTT. It specifies CASSYSYRNNNSPLHF.

Concerning this clonotype itself: The CDR3 carries no conserved terminal phenylalanine or tryptophan, so it likely arises from a read error. The chain joins TRBV7-2 to TRBJ2-3; tentative D call: TRBD1 (5 bases). The CDR3 consists of 16 residues. Germline V gives CDR1 SGHTA, CDR2 FQGNSA. Trimming pared 8 bases from V and 2 bases from J, leaving 20 bases between. CDR3: CASGPPGRAPTDTQYG. Here the CDR3 DNA reads TGTGCCAGCGGTCCCCCGGGCAGGGCCCCCACAGATACGCAGTATGGT.

The sample holds a few counts of this clonotype. A much larger clone differs from this one at a single base, so this may be a read error. The rearrangement joins TRBV6-6 to TRBJ2-4, with D possibly TRBD2 on 6 matching bases. This CDR3 is built from 16 residues. Trimming pared 1 base from V and 13 bases from J, leaving 23 bases between. Germline V gives CDR1 MNHNY, CDR2 SVGAGI (reference sequence). The CDR3 reads CASSYYSVTRIEPQYF. The CDR3 bases are TGTGCCAGCAGTTACTACTCGGTGACTAGGATTGAGCCCCAGTACTTC.

The J gene is TRBJ2-5, the V gene TRBV5-1; 9 nucleotides match TRBD2. Per germline, CDR1 SGHRS and CDR2 YFSETQ. V shed 1 base, J shed 2 bases, and the junction held 21 bases outside the gene matches. CDR3 size: 21 residues. The chain's CDR3 is CASSLYAGGPLGTTSQETQYF. The CDR3 nucleotides are TGCGCCAGCAGCTTGTATGCGGGAGGGCCCCTCGGGACTACTTCTCAAGAGACCCAGTACTTC.

For this clonotype: A much larger clone differs by one base, so this may be a read error. This chain joins TRBV5-4 and TRBJ2-3; 8 bases agree with TRBD2. Germline assignment: CDR1 SGHNT and CDR2 YYREEE (reference sequence). The CDR3 is made up of 15 amino acids. CDR3 loop: CAGRDTGLGLDTQYF. CDR3 sequence (DNA): TGTGCCGGCAGAGATACGGGACTAGGTTTGGATACGCAGTATTTT.

This clonotype was seen ten or more times. The chain links TRBV6-6 to TRBJ1-6; D is ambiguous. This CDR3 is 12 amino acids long. Trimming left V 7 bases short and J 7 bases short, with 8 bases between. Germline assignment: CDR1 MNHNY and CDR2 SVGAGI (reference sequence). The CDR3 sequence: CASNEPNSPLHF. The CDR3 DNA reads as TGTGCCAGCAACGAGCCCAATTCACCCCTCCACTTT.

This clonotype was seen many times. The chain carries TRBV10-3 and TRBJ2-1; possible D gene TRBD1, 5 bases. Germline values: CDR1 ENHRY, CDR2 SYGVKD. Trimming removed 2 bases from V and 7 bases from J, with 9 bases in between. CDR3 size: 13 residues. CDR3 coding DNA: TGTGCCATCAGTGAGCTTCAGGGAAATGAGCAGTTCTTC. This translates into CAISELQGNEQFF.

In this sample, this clonotype turned up many times. The V and J genes are TRBV5-1 and TRBJ1-6; TRBD1 matches 9 bases. In germline, CDR1 is SGHRS, CDR2 YFSETQ. Unmatched junction bases numbered 8, after V lost 2 bases and J lost 8 bases. The CDR3 consists of 16 residues. CDR3 amino acids: CASSFATGGGDSPLHF. CDR3 in DNA: TGCGCCAGCAGCTTTGCTACAGGGGGCGGTGATTCACCCCTCCACTTT.

A few counts support this clonotype. The chain couples TRBV6-5 to TRBJ2-2; 10 bases fit TRBD2. V was pared by 7 bases and J by 1 base, with 0 bases of the junction left unmatched. This CDR3 has 14 residues. Looked up from germline, CDR1 is MNHEY and CDR2 is SVGAGI. The CDR3 DNA is TGTGCCAGCATAGCGGGGGGGAACACCGGGGAGCTGTTTTTT. This sequence encodes CASIAGGNTGELFF.

In this sample, this clonotype turned up a few times. J is TRBJ2-5 and V is TRBV14; 9 bases are a match to TRBD2. The V gene's germline CDR1 is SGHDN and CDR2 FVKESK. The length of the CDR3 is 15 residues. The trim removed 4 bases at V and 5 bases at J, leaving 8 bases unmatched. CDR3 sequence reads: CASSLQLAGTETQYF. The CDR3 nucleotides are TGTGCCAGCAGCCTTCAGCTAGCGGGGACGGAGACCCAGTACTTC.

This clonotype has a count of ten or more. The rearrangement links TRBV6-6 to TRBJ2-7, with 8 bases aligning to TRBD2. Unmatched junction bases numbered 12, after V lost 5 bases and J lost 3 bases. Germline CDR1 reads MNHNY; CDR2 reads SVGAGI (reference sequence). The CDR3 loop spans 16 amino acids. The CDR3 nucleotides are TGTGCCAGCAGTCTCCCCGGGGCGGGGGGTATCTACGAGCAGTACTTC. This codes for CASSLPGAGGIYEQYF.

This chain uses TRBV6-2 or TRBV6-3 with TRBJ1-1; no definite D call. V was pared by 4 bases and J by 1 base, with 10 bases between. The CDR3 covers 14 residues. Germline CDR1 reads MNHEY; CDR2 reads SVGEGT. CDR3 coding DNA: TGTGCCAGCAGTTGGAGGTGGGCGAACACTGAAGCTTTCTTT. Its translation is CASSWRWANTEAFF.

This clonotype came up many times. The chain has TRBV28 and TRBJ2-5; 8 nucleotides align to TRBD1. This CDR3 has 12 residues. The junction had 9 bases not matched to a gene; V was cut back by 5 bases and J by 13 bases. Germline assignment: CDR1 MDHEN and CDR2 SYDVKM. The CDR3 region has the DNA TGTGCCAGCAGTCAAAGGGACAGGTCCCGGTACTTC. Translated, it gives CASSQRDRSRYF.

The table lists this clonotype with many counts. The chain carries TRBV27 and TRBJ2-1; D might be TRBD1 or TRBD2, each matching 6 bases. Germline CDR1 is MNHEY and CDR2 is SMNVEV (reference sequence). The CDR3 is made up of 18 amino acids. Trimming cost V 6 bases and J 0 bases, with 21 bases left between them. CDR3 sequence reads: CASRLRSTGTPSYNEQFF. In nucleotides, the CDR3 is TGTGCCAGCAGACTACGCTCCACAGGGACTCCCTCCTACAATGAGCAGTTCTTC.

This chain links TRBV6-5 with TRBJ2-7; maybe TRBD1 (5 bases). The CDR3 extends over 16 amino acids. From germline, CDR1 is MNHEY and CDR2 SVGAGI. V shed 5 bases and J shed 7 bases, with 24 bases lying between them. The CDR3 bases are TGTGCCAGCAGTCCAGAGACAGTTTACCCTTACAATGAGCAGTACTTC. This gives the protein CASSPETVYPYNEQYF.

This clonotype occurred many times. In nucleotides, the CDR3 is TGCGCCAGCAGCTTGGGAGGGACAGTTCTTTTTAACCTCAATGAGCAGTTCTTC. Its protein product is CASSLGGTVLFNLNEQFF. The chain has TRBV5-1 and TRBJ2-1; 7 bases agree with TRBD1. V gave up 0 bases and J gave up 6 bases; unmatched junction bases: 15. Per germline, CDR1 SGHRS and CDR2 YFSETQ. This CDR3 has 18 residues.

The sample holds a few counts of this clonotype. This sequence joins TRBV7-2 and TRBJ1-6, with D possibly being TRBD1 (6 bases). V lost 1 base, J lost 9 bases, and 13 bases lay in between. This CDR3 comprises 15 residues. CDR1 is SGHTA and CDR2 is FQGNSA in the germline V gene. DNA of the CDR3: TGTGCCAGCAGCTTAGGGGTGACAGGTAGTTCACCCCTCCACTTT. Amino acid sequence: CASSLGVTGSSPLHF.

To note about this clonotype: A much larger clone differs from this one at a single base, so this may be a read error. The chain is built from TRBV19 and TRBJ2-1; 8 bases map to TRBD2. Germline lookup yields CDR1 LNHDA and CDR2 SQIVND (reference sequence). This CDR3 has 15 residues. CDR3 in DNA: TGTGCCAGTAGTCCTCGGGGGGGCCCAGGCAATGAGCGGTTCTTC. It is translated as CASSPRGGPGNERFF.

The V and J genes are TRBV5-1 and TRBJ2-7, with 9 bases matching TRBD1. The CDR3 loop spans 16 amino acids. The trim removed 3 bases at V and 5 bases at J, leaving 12 bases unmatched. Per germline, CDR1 SGHRS and CDR2 YFSETQ. The CDR3 region is CASSWGDREVLHEQYF. The CDR3 DNA reads as TGCGCCAGCAGCTGGGGGGACAGGGAAGTTCTTCACGAGCAGTACTTC.

This clonotype was picked up many times. The chain is built from TRBV30 and TRBJ1-5, with unresolved D. This CDR3 has 15 residues. Germline CDR1 is GTSNPN and CDR2 is SVGIG (reference sequence). V lost 1 base to trimming and J lost 0 bases, with 10 bases between them. CDR3 region: CAWSAGFNSNQPQHF. Here the CDR3 DNA reads TGTGCCTGGAGTGCGGGATTTAATAGCAATCAGCCCCAGCATTTT.

This clonotype was recorded many times. The rearrangement uses TRBV11-2 and TRBJ1-2; TRBD1 aligns across 8 bases. There are 14 residues in the CDR3. CDR1 and CDR2 from the germline V gene are SGHAT and FQNNGV. The J segment lost 8 bases and the V segment lost 0 bases, leaving 5 bases of the junction unmatched. In DNA form, the CDR3 reads TGTGCCAGCAGCTTAGATCTAGGGACAGGCGGCTACACCTTC. This gives the protein CASSLDLGTGGYTF.